This T cell receptor beta chain originates from a study of blood T cell repertoires in COVID-19. Turning to the study itself: Acute and convalescent COVID-19 samples came from the United States, Italy and Spain. Nucleic acid was either cDNA or gDNA, and it came from T cells, B-cell-depleted T cells, or PBMCs.

With 5 bases removed from V and 2 bases from J, the gap between germline ends came to 9 bases. The CDR3 totals 13 residues. Germline V gene lookup returns CDR1 SGHAT and CDR2 FQDESV (reference sequence). In the original processing: Counts of nucleated cells, estimated from reference gene primer amplification, were obtained. Libraries were prepared by immunoSEQ multiplex PCR; TCRdb keeps only in-frame clonotypes and omits some of them. V, J and clone size derive from that table, while D and trimming were established from the DNA sequence. The table lists roughly 200,000 clones, approximately 85% of them singletons, with 6.5% to 9% in the top ten.

Sequencing was performed on peripheral blood. The sequence was collected from a woman aged 55-69 years with acute or convalescent COVID-19. The V call is TRBV11-1, the J call TRBJ1-1; no reliable D call. CDR3 sequence reads: CASSLGHNTEAFF. The CDR3 region has the DNA TGTGCCAGCAGCCTTGGCCATAACACTGAAGCTTTCTTT.